The 14 T cell receptor beta chains below all came from one sample that was sequenced in a study of cytomegalovirus exposure and HLA in healthy donors. Data came from immunoSEQ multiplex PCR; TCRdb stores just in-frame clones and leaves some out. This sample has 98,000 or so clones; 90% to 96% occur once, and the top ten carry 0.65% to 0.7%. Sequenced: PBMCs. Every receptor here comes from a woman aged 18-30 years in good health and CMV-seronegative.

This clone has just one count. The chain combines TRBV7-2 with TRBJ1-5, with D possibly matching TRBD1 (6 bases). The CDR3 is made up of 17 amino acids. Germline V gene sequence: CDR1 SGHTA, CDR2 FQGNSA. Trimming pared 5 bases from V and 0 bases from J, leaving 17 bases between. CDR3 protein: CASSLDEGVHSNQPQHF. CDR3 sequence (DNA): TGTGCCAGCAGCCTCGATGAGGGGGTCCATAGCAATCAGCCCCAGCATTTT.

The CDR3 coding sequence is TGTGCCAGCAGCCCCGGCGGGGACAGTACCTACGAGCAGTACTTC. Translating it yields CASSPGGDSTYEQYF. This sequence joins TRBV7-8 and TRBJ2-7; tentative D call: TRBD1 (7 bases). The V and J ends lost 5 bases and 2 bases respectively, with 16 bases between them. The CDR3 totals 15 residues. In germline, CDR1 is SGHVS, CDR2 FQNEAQ.

The V gene is TRBV2, the J gene TRBJ2-5, with 10 bases that match TRBD1. The trim removed 3 bases at V and 11 bases at J, leaving 12 bases unmatched. This CDR3 has 15 amino acids. The V gene's germline CDR1 is SNHLY and CDR2 FYNNEI. CDR3 loop: CASSESGQGHWEQYF. The CDR3, as DNA: TGTGCCAGCAGTGAGTCGGGACAGGGGCATTGGGAGCAGTACTTC.

This rearrangement joins TRBV29-1 to TRBJ2-3, with 7 bases fitting TRBD1. Germline loops: CDR1 SQVTM, CDR2 ANQGSEA. The CDR3 extends over 13 amino acids. V lost 3 bases to trimming and J lost 6 bases; unmatched junction nucleotides: 6. The CDR3 DNA sequence: TGCAGCGTTGATAGGGGGCGAGGTGATACGCAGTATTTT. Its protein is CSVDRGRGDTQYF.

J is TRBJ1-2 and V is TRBV5-6, with 8 bases aligning to TRBD1. The trim removed 1 base at V and 6 bases at J, leaving 8 bases unmatched. CDR3 size: 15 residues. Germline loops: CDR1 SGHDT, CDR2 YYEEEE. In DNA, the CDR3 is TGTGCCAGCAGCTTGATGGACAGGGAATTAAATGGCTACACCTTC. It encodes CASSLMDRELNGYTF.

The chain recombines TRBV5-6 with TRBJ1-2, with D uncertain. This CDR3 comprises 11 residues. The V and J ends lost 2 bases and 4 bases respectively, with 3 bases between them. From germline, CDR1 is SGHDT and CDR2 YYEEEE. The CDR3 bases are TGTGCCAGCAGCTTTCGCTATGGCTACACCTTC. Its translation: CASSFRYGYTF.

The rearrangement uses TRBV7-3 and TRBJ2-3; 7 bases align to TRBD2. There are 17 residues in the CDR3. From germline, CDR1 is SGHTA and CDR2 FQGTGA. Trimming at V came to 4 bases and at J to 0 bases, leaving 10 bases not matched to a gene. CDR3 DNA: TGTGCCAGCAGCTCCCTGGAGCGGGGACGAAGCACAGATACGCAGTATTTT. Protein: CASSSLERGRSTDTQYF.

This chain connects TRBV5-1 to TRBJ2-1; D is unclear. Germline values: CDR1 SGHRS, CDR2 YFSETQ. The CDR3 is 12 amino acids. V gave up 0 bases and J gave up 10 bases, with 8 bases separating them. The CDR3: CASSLVQKEQFF. CDR3 DNA sequence: TGCGCCAGCAGCTTGGTTCAGAAAGAGCAGTTCTTC.

J is TRBJ2-3 and V is TRBV5-1, with 12 nucleotides matching TRBD2. Losses at the gene ends were 4 bases for V and 1 base for J; bases not matched to a gene: 7. CDR1 and CDR2 from the germline V gene are SGHRS and YFSETQ. The CDR3 is made up of 17 amino acids. The CDR3 reads CASSPGRTSGGTDTQYF. In DNA, the CDR3 is TGCGCCAGCAGCCCAGGCCGGACTAGCGGGGGCACAGATACGCAGTATTTT.

The chain joins TRBV7-9 to TRBJ2-7, with 9 bases lining up with TRBD1. The CDR3 is 14 amino acids. CDR1 is SEHNR, CDR2 FQNEAQ, per germline (reference sequence). V lost 7 bases, J lost 3 bases, and 7 bases stayed unmatched. CDR3 in amino acids: CASTRDRGIYEQYF. The CDR3 DNA follows: TGTGCCAGCACTCGAGACAGGGGGATCTACGAGCAGTACTTC.

The V call is TRBV7-9, the J call TRBJ2-3; D perhaps matches TRBD2 (7 bases). V was trimmed by 5 bases and J by 4 bases, leaving 25 bases between them. There are 18 residues in the CDR3. Germline V gene data show CDR1 as SEHNR and CDR2 as FQNEAQ (reference sequence). In nucleotides, the CDR3 is TGTGCCAGCAGCACAGGGACTAACCCCGTGTTTAGCGCAGATACGCAGTATTTT. It encodes CASSTGTNPVFSADTQYF.

Remarks on this clone: Other DNA sequences from this sample encode an identical CDR3 as well. The DNA for the CDR3 is TGTGCCAGCAGTTTCGACGGGAACTATGGCTACACCTTC. Its protein product is CASSFDGNYGYTF. The V gene is TRBV5-4, the J gene TRBJ1-2; D remains ambiguous. Germline lookup yields CDR1 SGHNT and CDR2 YYREEE (reference sequence). The V end was cut by 5 bases, the J end by 2 bases, with 10 bases between. The CDR3 extends over 13 amino acids. The full variable domain, with the rest looked up from reference TRBV5-4 and TRBJ1-2, is ETGVTQSPTHLIKTRGQQVTLRCSSQSGHNTVSWYQQALGQGPQFIFQYYREEENGRGNFPPRFSGLQFPNYSSELNVNALELDDSALYLCASSFDGNYGYTFGSGTRLTVV.

The gene calls are TRBV6-1 and TRBJ2-7; 7 bases fit TRBD2. The germline V gene encodes CDR1 MNHNS and CDR2 SASEGT. CDR3 length: 15 amino acids. J lost 0 bases, V lost 3 bases, and 5 bases had no gene match. The CDR3 region has the DNA TGTGCCAGCAGTGATGGACTAGGGGACTCCTACGAGCAGTACTTC. This gives the protein CASSDGLGDSYEQYF.

CDR3 nucleotides: TGTGCCAGCAGTTTGTTAGCGGACACCGGGGAGCTGTTTTTT. Translation gives CASSLLADTGELFF. The J gene is TRBJ2-2, the V gene TRBV28, with a possible D match to TRBD2 (6 bases). This CDR3 is built from 14 residues. V was pared by 3 bases and J by 3 bases, with 8 bases between. Germline V gives CDR1 MDHEN, CDR2 SYDVKM.